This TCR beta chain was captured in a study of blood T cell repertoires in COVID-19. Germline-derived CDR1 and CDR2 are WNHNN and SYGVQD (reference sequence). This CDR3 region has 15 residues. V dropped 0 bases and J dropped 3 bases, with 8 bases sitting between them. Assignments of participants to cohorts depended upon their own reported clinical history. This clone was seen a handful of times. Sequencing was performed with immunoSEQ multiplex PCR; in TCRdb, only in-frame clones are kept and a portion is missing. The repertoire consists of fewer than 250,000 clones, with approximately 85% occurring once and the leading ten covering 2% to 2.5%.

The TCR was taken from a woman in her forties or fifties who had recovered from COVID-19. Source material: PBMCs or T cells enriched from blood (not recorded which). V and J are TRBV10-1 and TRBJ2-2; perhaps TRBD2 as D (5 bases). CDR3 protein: CASSESERDTGELFF. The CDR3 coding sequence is TGCGCCAGCAGTGAGTCGGAGAGGGACACCGGGGAGCTGTTTTTT.